The 18 T cell receptor beta chains below all came from one sample that was sequenced in a study of graft-versus-host responses after intestinal transplantation. No antigen has been assigned to these receptors. The protocol was immunoSEQ multiplex PCR, while the TCRdb copy is restricted to in-frame clones and leaves out a portion. Of approximately 130,000 clones in the sample, over 85% were seen once. Sequenced material: unstimulated CD4+ T cells sorted from spleen or lymph node cells, taken before intestinal transplant. The source is a human donor who received an intestinal transplant.

The chain recombines TRBV4-1 with TRBJ2-2; 11 bases are shared with TRBD1. The germline CDR1 and CDR2 sequences are MGHRA and YSYEKL. J was trimmed by 6 bases and V by 3 bases; bases with no gene match: 9. CDR3 size: 17 residues. The CDR3 region has the DNA TGCGCCAGCAGCCAGGGACAGGGGGTACAATTCTCCGGGGAGCTGTTTTTT. It yields the protein CASSQGQGVQFSGELFF.

V usage is TRBV23-1 and J usage is TRBJ1-5; TRBD1 matches at 7 bases. TRBV23-1 is identified as an open reading frame with a role that is uncertain. The CDR3 runs 13 residues. The J segment lost 2 bases and the V segment lost 5 bases, leaving 0 bases of the junction unmatched. The CDR3: CASSDRGNQPQHF. The DNA for the CDR3 is TGCGCCAGCAGTGACAGGGGCAATCAGCCCCAGCATTTT.

V and J are TRBV7-8 and TRBJ2-5, with D maybe TRBD2 (6 bases). Germline V lookup: CDR1 SGHVS, CDR2 FQNEAQ. V was shortened by 2 bases and J by 3 bases, with 13 bases between the two germline ends. The CDR3 consists of 15 residues. The CDR3 spells CASSLRRDFKETQYF. The CDR3 DNA sequence: TGTGCCAGCAGCTTACGCCGGGACTTTAAAGAGACCCAGTACTTC.

The chain has TRBV5-1 and TRBJ2-3, with 8 bases that match TRBD1. The trim removed 1 base at V and 4 bases at J, leaving 5 bases unmatched. This CDR3 comprises 15 residues. The germline gives CDR1 SGHRS, CDR2 YFSETQ. In DNA form, the CDR3 reads TGCGCCAGCAGCTTGCTGGACAGGGCCGCAGATACGCAGTATTTT. It translates to CASSLLDRAADTQYF.

The chain is built from TRBV11-3 and TRBJ2-5; D may be TRBD2 (6 bases). CDR1 is SGHNT, CDR2 YENEEA, per germline. V was shortened by 5 bases and J by 7 bases, with 14 bases between the two germline ends. The CDR3 has 13 amino acids. CDR3 protein: CASSILEEGTQYF. CDR3 sequence (DNA): TGTGCCAGCAGCATCTTGGAGGAGGGGACCCAGTACTTC.

This clone was seen a few times. This chain joins TRBV10-3 and TRBJ2-1; the match to TRBD2 covers 10 bases. V shed 5 bases and J 2 bases; nucleotides not matched to a gene: 0. Germline V gene sequence: CDR1 ENHRY, CDR2 SYGVKD. The CDR3 contains 14 residues. The CDR3 DNA is TGTGCCATCAGTAGCGGGGGGGCCTACAATGAGCAGTTCTTC. Its protein is CAISSGGAYNEQFF.

This clone was recorded only once. The chain is built from TRBV11-3 and TRBJ1-1; D call uncertain. The ends were cut back, 2 bases at V and 5 bases at J, with 12 bases in the middle. Germline V lookup: CDR1 SGHNT, CDR2 YENEEA. The CDR3 covers 14 residues. CDR3 in amino acids: CASSLSPGGTEAFF. CDR3 nucleotides: TGTGCCAGCAGCTTATCACCGGGAGGGACTGAAGCTTTCTTT.

Concerning this clone: This sample also contains other DNA sequences that code for the same CDR3. The genes are TRBV7-9 and TRBJ1-1; D gene ambiguous. Germline V lookup: CDR1 SEHNR, CDR2 FQNEAQ (reference sequence). The V end lost 9 bases, the J end lost 2 bases, and 10 bases lay between the germline ends. The CDR3 totals 12 residues. The CDR3 nucleotides read TGTGCCAGTTCTCTTGTAAACACTGAAGCTTTCTTT. Translated, it gives CASSLVNTEAFF.

V usage is TRBV7-6 and J usage is TRBJ2-7; D gene ambiguous. This CDR3 is 13 amino acids long. Germline V gene lookup returns CDR1 SGHVS and CDR2 FNYEAQ. V was shortened by 2 bases and J by 6 bases, with 11 bases between the two germline ends. Written as DNA, the CDR3 is TGTGCCAGCAGCTTAACCCCGATACGCGAGCAGTACTTC. Its protein product is CASSLTPIREQYF.

V and J are TRBV11-3 and TRBJ2-3, with TRBD2 identical over 8 bases. The V gene end was trimmed by 9 bases and the J gene end by 0 bases; junction bases not matched to a gene: 8. The CDR3 is 15 residues long. Germline V lookup: CDR1 SGHNT, CDR2 YENEEA. DNA for the CDR3: TGTGCCAGAAGCGGGGGCCCTCTAAGCACAGATACGCAGTATTTT. This sequence encodes CARSGGPLSTDTQYF.

This clone has just one count. This chain connects TRBV29-1 to TRBJ2-5; 14 nucleotides align to TRBD2. Trimming at V came to 7 bases and at J to 6 bases, leaving 4 bases not matched to a gene. The CDR3 has 13 residues. Germline V gene lookup returns CDR1 SQVTM and CDR2 ANQGSEA. In DNA, the CDR3 is TGCAGCGCGACTAGCGGGGGGGTAAAGACCCAGTACTTC. Translation: CSATSGGVKTQYF.

The chain uses TRBV9 and TRBJ1-1, with D perhaps matching TRBD1 (6 bases). V was trimmed by 3 bases and J by 1 base, leaving 22 bases between them. CDR1 and CDR2 from the germline V gene are SGDLS and YYNGEE. The CDR3 runs to 18 residues. The CDR3 loop is CASSALLRGGGENTEAFF. CDR3 nucleotide sequence: TGTGCCAGCAGCGCCCTTTTACGGGGGGGCGGCGAGAACACTGAAGCTTTCTTT.

The chain has TRBV5-1 and TRBJ2-5; D not certain. Trimming removed 4 bases at V and 4 bases at J, with 11 bases between. CDR3 length: 13 residues. In germline, CDR1 is SGHRS, CDR2 YFSETQ. The CDR3, as DNA: TGCGCCAGCAGCCGCTCCCCAGGAGAGACCCAGTACTTC. Residues: CASSRSPGETQYF.

This clone has a single count. For the CDR3, the DNA is TGTGCCAGCAGCTTACCGGGACTAGCGGAAGAGACCCAGTACTTC. Translated, it gives CASSLPGLAEETQYF. The chain recombines TRBV5-4 with TRBJ2-5, with 11 bases that match TRBD2. The CDR3 extends over 15 amino acids. The junction had 3 bases not matched to a gene; V was cut back by 2 bases and J by 3 bases. CDR1 SGHNT and CDR2 YYREEE come from the germline V gene (reference sequence).

The chain links TRBV6-5 to TRBJ1-4; the match to TRBD1 covers 7 bases. The length of the CDR3 is 13 residues. Germline CDR1 reads MNHEY; CDR2 reads SVGAGI. Trimming cost V 6 bases and J 10 bases; bases outside gene matches: 8. The CDR3 region has the DNA TGTGCCAGCAGACCCGGGACAGCGTCAAAACTGTTTTTT. Translated, it gives CASRPGTASKLFF.

V is TRBV19 and J is TRBJ1-5; the match to TRBD1 covers 7 bases. Germline V gene data show CDR1 as LNHDA and CDR2 as SQIVND (reference sequence). The CDR3 has 15 amino acids. Trimming at V came to 7 bases and at J to 2 bases, leaving 8 bases not matched to a gene. The CDR3 reads CASNHQGGGNQPQHF. CDR3 sequence (DNA): TGTGCCAGTAATCACCAGGGGGGAGGCAATCAGCCCCAGCATTTT.

The chain is built from TRBV4-1 and TRBJ1-5; no clear D. The V and J ends lost 0 bases and 7 bases respectively, with 13 bases between them. In germline, CDR1 is MGHRA, CDR2 YSYEKL. The CDR3 has 15 residues. CDR3 region: CASSQEGLDGQPQHF. The CDR3 DNA reads as TGCGCCAGCAGCCAAGAGGGATTGGATGGACAGCCCCAGCATTTT.

The chain employs TRBV21-1 and TRBJ1-1. TRBV21-1 is marked as a pseudogene. The CDR3 has 14 amino acids. This CDR3 is CASSNYKGGTEAFF. As DNA, the CDR3 is TGTGCCAGCAGCAACTACAAGGGGGGCACTGAAGCTTTCTTT.